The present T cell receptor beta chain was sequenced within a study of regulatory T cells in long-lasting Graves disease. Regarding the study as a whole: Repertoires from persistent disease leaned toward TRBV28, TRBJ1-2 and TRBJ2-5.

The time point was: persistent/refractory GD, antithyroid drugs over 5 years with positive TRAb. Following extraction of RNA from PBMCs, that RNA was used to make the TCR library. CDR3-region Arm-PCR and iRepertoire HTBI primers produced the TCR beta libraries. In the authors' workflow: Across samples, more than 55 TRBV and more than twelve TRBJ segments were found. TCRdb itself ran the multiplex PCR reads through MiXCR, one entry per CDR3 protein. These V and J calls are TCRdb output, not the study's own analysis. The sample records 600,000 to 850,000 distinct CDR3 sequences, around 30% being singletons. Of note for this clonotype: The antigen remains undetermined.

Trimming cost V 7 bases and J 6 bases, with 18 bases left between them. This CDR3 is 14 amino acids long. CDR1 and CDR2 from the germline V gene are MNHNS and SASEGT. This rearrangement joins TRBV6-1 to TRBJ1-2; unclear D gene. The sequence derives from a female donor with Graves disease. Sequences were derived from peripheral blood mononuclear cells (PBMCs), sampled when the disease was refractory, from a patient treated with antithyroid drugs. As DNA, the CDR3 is TGTGCCAGCAACCGCCTCAGATCCCTTCATGGCTACACCTTC. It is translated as CASNRLRSLHGYTF.